These T cell receptor beta chains were read from a single sample in a study of cytomegalovirus exposure and HLA in healthy donors. This table comes from immunoSEQ multiplex PCR, and its TCRdb copy is limited to in-frame clones, with some not included. The data show 150,000 to 200,000 clones, about 87% seen once. Material: PBMCs. Receptor source: a woman aged 25 to 45 in good health and CMV-seronegative. CDR3s include the opening cysteine and the closing phenylalanine or tryptophan. The D gene is left open where the match is weak. Size values are once, few and many counts, or a class for expanded clones, and some rows have none.

15,TRBJ1-2,.,TRBV4-1,.,CASSQLTQGSLGYTF,TGCGCCAGCAGCCAATTAACCCAGGGGTCTTTGGGCTACACCTTC
12,TRBJ2-5,TRBD2,TRBV10-3,few,CAVSGGKETQYF,TGTGCCGTCAGCGGGGGGAAAGAGACCCAGTACTTC
11,TRBJ2-7,.,TRBV6-6,.,CASSQLEEQYF,TGTGCCAGCAGCCAACTAGAAGAGCAGTACTTC
14,TRBJ2-2,.,TRBV4-3,.,CASSPFTGTGELFF,TGCGCCAGCAGCCCGTTTACGGGGACCGGGGAGCTGTTTTTT
14,TRBJ1-5,TRBD1,TRBV5-1,.,CASSPGTGSQPQHF,TGCGCCAGCAGCCCCGGGACAGGAAGTCAGCCCCAGCATTTT
13,TRBJ2-7,TRBD1,TRBV6-5,once,CASSDRVGYEQYF,TGTGCCAGCAGTGACAGGGTCGGGTACGAGCAGTACTTC
15,TRBJ2-7,.,TRBV5-1,.,CASSLQGNWADEQYF,TGCGCCAGCAGCTTACAGGGAAATTGGGCTGACGAGCAGTACTTC
14,TRBJ1-1,.,TRBV6-1,.,CASTLTAPNTEAFF,TGTGCCAGCACCTTGACAGCCCCGAACACTGAAGCTTTCTTT
16,TRBJ2-1,TRBD1,TRBV10-3,.,CAISESGTGSYNEQFF,TGTGCCATCAGTGAGTCCGGGACAGGGTCCTACAATGAGCAGTTCTTC
13,TRBJ1-2,.,TRBV30,.,CAWGVEMGLGYTF,TGTGCCTGGGGTGTTGAGATGGGACTGGGCTACACCTTC
17,TRBJ1-2,.,TRBV7-9,.,CASSSTTRQDMNYGYTF,TGTGCCAGCAGCTCGACAACTAGACAGGATATGAACTATGGCTACACCTTC
13,TRBJ1-1,.,TRBV6-1,once,CASRDGENTEAFF,TGTGCCAGCAGGGACGGGGAGAACACTGAAGCTTTCTTT
16,TRBJ2-3,.,TRBV9,once,CASSVEDTGYWDTQYF,TGTGCCAGCAGCGTAGAAGATACGGGGTACTGGGATACGCAGTATTTT
13,TRBJ1-2,TRBD1,TRBV29-1,.,CSVPGYRGYGYTF,TGCAGCGTCCCAGGGTACAGGGGATATGGCTACACCTTC
14,TRBJ2-7,.,TRBV13,.,CASSGLGRPYEQYF,TGTGCCAGCAGCGGCCTGGGGCGCCCCTACGAGCAGTACTTC
14,TRBJ2-7,TRBD2,TRBV11-2,.,CASSHKGLADEQYF,TGTGCCAGCAGCCACAAAGGACTAGCGGATGAGCAGTACTTC
16,TRBJ1-2,.,TRBV5-4,.,CASSSRRSGGDSGYTF,TGTGCCAGCAGCTCGCGGAGGTCGGGGGGGGACTCTGGCTACACCTTC
15,TRBJ1-2,TRBD1,TRBV29-1,.,CSADGPGTGRYGYTF,TGCAGCGCCGACGGCCCCGGGACAGGGCGCTATGGCTACACCTTC
13,TRBJ1-1,.,TRBV27,.,CASSLGPNTEAFF,TGTGCCAGCAGTTTGGGGCCGAACACTGAAGCTTTCTTT
14,TRBJ1-1,.,TRBV5-1,.,CASSLELVDTEAFF,TGCGCCAGCAGCTTGGAGCTTGTCGACACTGAAGCTTTCTTT
15,TRBJ1-1,TRBD1,TRBV5-1,.,CASSLARTGNTEAFF,TGCGCCAGCAGCTTGGCCCGGACAGGGAACACTGAAGCTTTCTTT
16,TRBJ2-1,.,TRBV15,.,CATSRTRQGSYNEQFF,TGTGCCACCAGCAGAACACGACAAGGCTCCTACAATGAGCAGTTCTTC
13,TRBJ2-7,.,TRBV6-5,.,CASSETSVFEQYF,TGTGCCAGCAGTGAGACTTCCGTTTTCGAGCAGTACTTC
15,TRBJ1-6,.,TRBV27,.,CASSPLDRLNSPLHF,TGTGCCAGCAGTCCCCTGGACAGATTAAATTCACCCCTCCACTTT
16,TRBJ1-5,TRBD1,TRBV6-5,.,CASSFRLGQGNQPQHF,TGTGCCAGCAGTTTCCGATTAGGACAGGGCAATCAGCCCCAGCATTTT
12,TRBJ2-1,.,TRBV6-5,.,CASSYEGNEQFF,TGTGCCAGCAGTTACGAGGGAAATGAGCAGTTCTTC
14,TRBJ2-3,.,TRBV7-2,.,CASSLIASTDTQYF,TGTGCCAGCAGCTTAATAGCCAGCACAGATACGCAGTATTTT
16,TRBJ1-2,.,TRBV6-5,.,CASSWAQGGPNYGYTF,TGTGCCAGCAGTTGGGCCCAGGGCGGCCCAAACTATGGCTACACCTTC
11,TRBJ2-7,.,TRBV21-1,few,CASRYSHEQYF,TGTGCCAGCAGATACAGCCACGAGCAGTACTTC
15,TRBJ2-1,TRBD2,TRBV9,once,CASSVGGGAYNEQFF,TGTGCCAGCAGCGTAGGCGGGGGGGCCTACAATGAGCAGTTCTTC
15,TRBJ2-6,.,TRBV6-1,.,CASTQGSSGANVLTF,TGTGCCAGCACTCAGGGAAGCTCTGGGGCCAACGTCCTGACTTTC
16,TRBJ2-3,TRBD2,TRBV29-1,.,CSVETASGGGTDTQYF,TGCAGCGTTGAAACGGCTAGCGGGGGAGGCACAGATACGCAGTATTTT
16,TRBJ1-3,.,TRBV5-1,.,CASSLLTPSSGNTIYF,TGCGCCAGCAGCTTGCTGACTCCAAGCTCCGGAAACACCATATATTTT
16,TRBJ1-6,.,TRBV13,.,CASSFTGIQPDSPLHF,TGTGCCAGCAGCTTCACAGGGATACAACCCGATTCACCCCTCCACTTT
18,TRBJ1-1,TRBD1,TRBV5-4,.,CASPGQDPKGSMNTEAFF,TGTGCCAGCCCTGGACAGGACCCTAAGGGATCAATGAACACTGAAGCTTTCTTT
15,TRBJ1-4,TRBD1,TRBV4-1,.,CASSQPGQGNEKLFF,TGCGCCAGCAGCCAACCGGGACAGGGTAATGAAAAACTGTTTTTT
12,TRBJ1-2,.,TRBV5-1,.,CASSLVQRDYTF,TGCGCCAGCAGCTTGGTACAGCGGGACTACACCTTC
13,TRBJ2-2,.,TRBV12-5,.,CASGLARGGELFF,TGTGCTAGTGGTTTGGCAAGAGGTGGGGAGCTGTTTTTT
13,TRBJ1-2,.,TRBV6-1,.,CASSERREGGYTF,TGTGCCAGCAGTGAAAGGCGAGAGGGTGGCTACACCTTC
14,TRBJ1-1,.,TRBV5-6,.,CASSLRGGFTEAFF,TGTGCCAGCAGCTTGCGGGGGGGGTTCACTGAAGCTTTCTTT
16,TRBJ1-6,.,TRBV5-4,.,CASSLAGGGNNSPLHF,TGTGCCAGCAGCTTGGCGGGGGGCGGGAATAATTCACCCCTCCACTTT
14,TRBJ1-1,.,TRBV4-3,.,CASSQEGRYTEAFF,TGCGCCAGCAGCCAAGAGGGGCGTTACACTGAAGCTTTCTTT
14,TRBJ1-1,TRBD1,TRBV29-1,.,CSVAWTGLGTEAFF,TGCAGCGTTGCTTGGACAGGGCTTGGGACTGAAGCTTTCTTT
13,TRBJ2-7,.,TRBV7-6,.,CASSAKEGYEQYF,TGTGCCAGCAGCGCCAAGGAGGGGTACGAGCAGTACTTC
15,TRBJ2-7,TRBD2,TRBV6-5,once,CASSSWTSGSYEQYF,TGTGCCAGCAGTTCTTGGACTAGCGGGTCATACGAGCAGTACTTC
17,TRBJ2-2,.,TRBV4-1,once,CASSQDIFGGGTGELFF,TGCGCCAGCAGCCAAGATATTTTTGGGGGCGGCACCGGGGAGCTGTTTTTT
17,TRBJ2-3,.,TRBV4-3,.,CASSQEPGLQTQDTQYF,TGCGCCAGCAGCCAAGAACCTGGACTACAAACACAAGATACGCAGTATTTT
14,TRBJ2-7,.,TRBV2,once,CASTPDRSTYEQYF,TGTGCCAGCACCCCTGACAGAAGTACCTACGAGCAGTACTTC
14,TRBJ2-3,TRBD1,TRBV30,.,CACGGTGLTDTQYF,TGTGCCTGTGGTGGGACAGGGCTCACAGATACGCAGTATTTT